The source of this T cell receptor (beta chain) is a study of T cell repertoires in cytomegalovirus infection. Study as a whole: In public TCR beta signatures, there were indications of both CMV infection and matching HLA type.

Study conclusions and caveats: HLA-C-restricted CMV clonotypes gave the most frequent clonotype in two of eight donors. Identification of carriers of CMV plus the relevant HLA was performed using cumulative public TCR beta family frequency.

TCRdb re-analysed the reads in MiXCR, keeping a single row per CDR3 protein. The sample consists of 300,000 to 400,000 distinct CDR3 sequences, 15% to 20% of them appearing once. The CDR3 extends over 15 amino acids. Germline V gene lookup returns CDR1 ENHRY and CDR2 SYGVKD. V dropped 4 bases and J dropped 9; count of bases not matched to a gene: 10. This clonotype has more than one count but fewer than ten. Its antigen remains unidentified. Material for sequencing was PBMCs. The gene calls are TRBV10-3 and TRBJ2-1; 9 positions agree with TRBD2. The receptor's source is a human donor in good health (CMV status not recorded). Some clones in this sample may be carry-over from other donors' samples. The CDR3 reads CAISGTGGRVTEQFF. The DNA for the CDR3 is TGTGCCATCAGTGGAACGGGCGGGAGGGTAACTGAGCAGTTCTTC.